This T cell receptor beta chain is drawn from a study of shared clonotypes between healthy human individuals. Findings of the study overall: Rarefaction gave evidence that sorted-subset sequencing remained incomplete despite large depth. Shared across a handful of donors were roughly 5% of the naive CD4 clonotypes. Naive subsets typically showed greater estimated richness than memory subsets.

Repertoires were generated with immunoSEQ multiplex PCR, while TCRdb's copy carries only in-frame clones and drops some. The sample holds approximately 2.1 million clones, roughly 93% seen once. Naive CD4+ cells were CD45RA-selected; the remaining cells were memory. With 6 bases clipped from V and 8 bases from J, the junction kept 5 bases outside the gene matches. This CDR3 is built from 14 residues. Germline values: CDR1 KGHSH, CDR2 LQKENI. Note on this clone: Its antigen remains unknown.

The chain employs TRBV18 and TRBJ2-1; TRBD2 matches at 12 bases. Sequenced sample: naive CD4+ T cells from PBMCs. Subset of the sample: CD45RA+ positively selected. This receptor was identified in a man aged 18 to 35 in good health. Some clones in this sample may be carry-over from other donors' samples. The CDR3 is CASSTSGRSDEQFF. The CDR3 region has the DNA TGTGCCAGCTCGACTAGCGGGAGAAGCGATGAGCAGTTCTTC.